A single TCR beta chain is shown here with its context. Its antigen is not yet known. An end of the junction differs from the germline gene, which may be a read error. The sample is drawn from a study of spatial heterogeneity in lung cancer (dated by TCRdb to about 2019). Background for the entire study: Beta-chain transcripts were consistently detected in greater numbers than alpha-chain transcripts, which likely reflected higher beta-chain transcript abundance. In the raw uncorrected reads, each unique combination of TCR and UMI appeared more than ten times on average. Both alpha and beta chains were TCR-sequenced in samples taken at surgery, namely 220 tumor regions, more than 62 matched nontumor lung samples and a few dozen PBMC samples. In non-small cell lung cancer, the study made a quantitative comparison of TCR alpha and beta repertoires among multiple tumor regions, matched nontumor lung and blood. In tumor regions, TCR transcript counts showed a strong correlation with a T cell transcriptional module score from matched bulk RNA-seq. TCR repertoire features were related to nonsynonymous mutation counts determined by whole-exome sequencing of tumor tissue. The full study reports these points: The count of ubiquitous expanded TCRs correlated with the count of ubiquitous nonsynonymous mutations, and the count of regional expanded TCRs correlated with the count of regional nonsynonymous mutations. TCR-seq was estimated to cover only roughly 6.8% of tumor T cells for alpha chains and 13% for beta chains. A correlation was observed between the number of expanded intratumoral alpha and beta TCRs and the tumor nonsynonymous mutation count. Confirming at a functional level the hypothesis that regional TCRs recognize regional mutations was considered to require additional single-cell paired TCR alpha and beta sequencing.

Per the publication, the time point label means: sample taken at primary tumor resection. The donors were 65 to 90 patients from the lung TRACERx cohort who had early-stage, untreated non-small cell lung cancer. Without any cell sorting, TCR sequencing was performed on whole RNA extracted either from tumor and nontumor lung tissue or from cryopreserved PBMC samples. Patients were selected for TCR sequencing only if sufficient RNA was available from at least two tumor regions. Before being selected, tumor and adjacent nontumor lung specimens were reviewed by a lung pathologist. The cysteine opens and the phenylalanine closes a CDR3 of 16 amino acids. Here the CDR3 DNA is all that survives: 48 bases in frame from base 1. The germline V gene yields KGHSH for CDR1 and LQKENI for CDR2. The method was 5' RACE. Sequenced using a NextSeq 500. In the TCR library protocol, a unique molecular identifier was attached to each TCR cDNA molecule so that PCR and sequencing errors could be corrected. The original methods were these. TCR identification, UMI-based error correction and CDR3 extraction were all carried out with Decombinator tools. Expanded TCRs were defined as those above a frequency of 2 per 1,000, corresponding to the top 1% of the tumor frequency distribution. Expanded tumor TCRs statistically deemed absent (corrected P<0.05) from at least one tumor region were classed as regional, and all other expanded tumor TCRs were classed as ubiquitous. Renyi diversity was calculated using the R vegan package after each repertoire was subsampled 100 times to 5,000 TCRs. CDR3 similarity networks were constructed using string-kernel similarity of amino acid triplets, with links drawn between CDR3s whose pairwise similarity was above 0.82. Using fastp at Q25 and MiXCR, TCRdb reprocessed the public reads and kept productive beta chains. CDR3 protein sequences are deduplicated, and each keeps its most common genes and DNA. TCRdb's processing, not the authors' own work, is the source of the V and J calls. The sample has 25,000 to 30,000 distinct CDR3 sequences on record, approximately 6.5% of them singletons. Of the sample, approximately 25% falls within the top ten clones.

The rearranged chain carries TRBV18 and TRBJ1-3; the central 9 bases match TRBD1. The starting material was lung tumor tissue, obtained at surgery. The sequence was collected from a male donor with early-stage non-small cell lung cancer. CDR3 sequence: CVSSPGQGKAGNTIYF. The DNA reads as follows: TGTGTCAGCTCACCAGGACAGGGGAAGGCTGGAAACACCATATATTTT.